This T cell receptor beta chain was captured in a study of chemoradiotherapy in HPV16-positive cancers. Turning to the study itself: A couple of HPV16-positive patients' cells yielded candidate HPV-specific clones and common motifs. Broader study findings: During treatment, candidate HPV-specific clones and E7-related motifs expanded in tumor. HPV-specific T cells were functionally defined from only two HPV16-positive patients.

V lost 3 bases and J lost 2, with 13 bases in between. The CDR3 loop spans 16 amino acids. Germline CDR1 reads SGHVS; CDR2 reads FQNEAQ. Repertoires were sampled repeatedly during chemoradiotherapy. As to this clone: Its antigen is currently unknown.

Profiling relied on immunoSEQ multiplex PCR, and the TCRdb table lists in-frame clones only, not all of them. The table includes 3,500 to 4,000 clones, around 96% detected once. This chain uses TRBV7-8 with TRBJ1-4; D gene ambiguous. Sample acquisition took place from a patient who underwent chemoradiotherapy. The TCR was taken from a human donor with HPV-associated anogenital cancer. CDR3 in DNA: TGTGCCAGCAGCTTCGGCGGGAGGGTCACTAATGAAAAACTGTTTTTT. Encoded protein: CASSFGGRVTNEKLFF.